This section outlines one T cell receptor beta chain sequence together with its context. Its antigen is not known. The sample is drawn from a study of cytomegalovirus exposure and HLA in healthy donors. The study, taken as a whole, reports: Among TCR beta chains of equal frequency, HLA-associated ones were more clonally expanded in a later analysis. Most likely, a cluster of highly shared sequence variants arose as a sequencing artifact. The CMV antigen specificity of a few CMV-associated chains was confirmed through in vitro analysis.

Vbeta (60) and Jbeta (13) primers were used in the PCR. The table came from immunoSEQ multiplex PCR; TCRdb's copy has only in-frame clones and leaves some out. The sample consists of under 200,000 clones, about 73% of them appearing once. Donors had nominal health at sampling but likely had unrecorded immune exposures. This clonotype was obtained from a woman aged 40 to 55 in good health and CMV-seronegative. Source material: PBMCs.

The CDR3 nucleotides are TGTGCCAGCAGCCAGGGGGGTCGCACTGAAGCTTTCTTT. Its protein is CASSQGGRTEAFF. V is TRBV6-5 and J is TRBJ1-1, with 7 bases matching TRBD1. This CDR3 has 13 residues. Losses at the gene ends were 6 bases for V and 4 bases for J; bases not matched to a gene: 5. Per germline, CDR1 MNHEY and CDR2 SVGAGI.